The present TCR beta chain was sequenced within a study of blood T cell repertoires in COVID-19. Original handling: Amplified reference gene primers provided the basis for estimating nucleated cell counts. The assay was immunoSEQ multiplex PCR, and TCRdb's table has in-frame clones only and misses some. The DNA gave D and trimming, while V, J and clone size come from that table. This table holds 250,000 to 300,000 clones, 89% found once. Trimming shortened V by 5 bases and J by 1 base, and 21 bases separated the two germline ends. The germline CDR1 and CDR2 sequences are MNHNY and SVGAGI (reference sequence). This CDR3 has 19 residues.

The chain recombines TRBV6-6 with TRBJ1-6, with D tentatively TRBD1 (6 bases). The receptor was isolated from a woman aged 60 to 75 with acute or convalescent COVID-19. Sequencing was performed on peripheral blood. The CDR3 DNA sequence: TGTGCCAGCAGTCGAGACAGCAACCCCAGGGGATCCTATAATTCACCCCTCCACTTT. This gives the protein CASSRDSNPRGSYNSPLHF.